The 7 T cell receptor beta chains presented below share a single source sample, sequenced in a study of radiotherapy plus CTLA-4 blockade in lung cancer. Measured with immunoSEQ multiplex PCR; TCRdb has only the in-frame clones, and not every one. The sample consists of 90,000 or so clones, about 83% of them appearing once. The sample in question was peripheral blood, obtained from a patient treated with radiotherapy plus ipilimumab. The receptors derive from a human donor with non-small cell lung cancer who had stable disease on radiotherapy plus ipilimumab.

This chain joins TRBV28 and TRBJ1-2; no firm D call. Germline CDR1 MDHEN, CDR2 SYDVKM. CDR3 length equals 13 residues. V was clipped by 7 bases and J by 0 bases, with 9 bases between them. CDR3 coding DNA: TGTGCCAGCAAGTTACCTTCTAACTATGGCTACACCTTC. Translation: CASKLPSNYGYTF.

The J gene is TRBJ2-7, the V gene TRBV5-4, with a possible D match to TRBD2 (6 bases). Germline V lookup: CDR1 SGHNT, CDR2 YYREEE (reference sequence). This CDR3 comprises 13 residues. V was pared by 5 bases and J by 0 bases, with 9 bases between. In DNA, the CDR3 is TGTGCCAGCAGTCTAGCGCCCTCCTACGAGCAGTACTTC. Its protein is CASSLAPSYEQYF.

The chain recombines TRBV10-1 with TRBJ2-7, with D hard to call. This CDR3 region has 17 residues. V was clipped by 2 bases and J by 0 bases, with 17 bases between them. CDR1 WNHNN and CDR2 SYGVQD come from the germline V gene (reference sequence). CDR3 in DNA: TGCGCCAGCAGTGAGAATCTCCCCGGGCACAGCTCCTACGAGCAGTACTTC. The encoded protein is CASSENLPGHSSYEQYF.

The CDR3 region is CASSPRGNSNQPQHF. CDR3 nucleotides: TGTGCCAGCAGCCCGCGGGGTAATAGCAATCAGCCCCAGCATTTT. V and J are TRBV5-5 and TRBJ1-5; D gene uncertain. The germline V gene encodes CDR1 SGHKS and CDR2 YYEKEE (reference sequence). This CDR3 region has 15 residues. With 4 bases removed from V and 0 bases from J, the gap between germline ends came to 11 bases.

Of note for this clone: One junction end disagrees with the germline gene, perhaps due to a read error. The chain links TRBV11-2 to TRBJ1-1, with no clear D. This CDR3 has 14 residues. The germline gives CDR1 SGHAT, CDR2 FQNNGV. For the CDR3, the DNA is TGTGCCAGCAGCCCCGAGGTGACGAACACTGAAACTTTCTTT. This encodes CASSPEVTNTETFF.

This rearrangement joins TRBV25-1 to TRBJ1-5; D remains ambiguous. Germline lookup yields CDR1 MGHDK and CDR2 SYGVNS. V was pared by 2 bases and J by 7 bases, with 9 bases between. This CDR3 has 13 amino acids. The DNA for the CDR3 is TGTGCCAGCAGTGAAGGGGTTTACCAGCCCCAGCATTTT. Translating it yields CASSEGVYQPQHF.

The V and J genes are TRBV28 and TRBJ1-5, with D unresolved. CDR1 MDHEN and CDR2 SYDVKM come from the germline V gene. There are 12 residues in the CDR3. Trimming stripped 1 base from V and 5 bases from J, with 3 bases between. The CDR3 nucleotides are TGTGCCAGCAGTTTATCTCATCAGCCCCAGCATTTT. Amino acid sequence: CASSLSHQPQHF.